Below, one TCR beta chain is given with its context. This record belongs to a study of shared clonotypes between healthy human individuals. V shed 6 bases and J 0 bases; nucleotides not matched to a gene: 7. Germline lookup yields CDR1 ENHRY and CDR2 SYGVKD. This CDR3 has 15 residues. The sequenced material, unsorted PBMC DNA, was run on ten immunoSEQ deep assay plates. Repertoires were generated with immunoSEQ multiplex PCR, while TCRdb's copy carries only in-frame clones and drops some. This table has nearly 500,000 clones, approximately 80% appearing once. Sequencing was carried out using PBMCs. The clonotype comes from a woman in her thirties or forties in good health. Some clones in this sample may be carry-over from other donors' samples. V is TRBV10-3 and J is TRBJ1-1; TRBD1 aligns across 7 bases. CDR3 sequence: CAIRGDRNMNTEAFF. The CDR3 DNA sequence: TGTGCCATCAGGGGGGACAGAAACATGAACACTGAAGCTTTCTTT.